These T cell receptor beta chains were read from a single sample in a study of regulatory T cells in long-lasting Graves disease. Each CDR3 protein is one row after TCRdb ran MiXCR on the multiplex PCR reads. The repertoire holds approximately 350,000 distinct CDR3 sequences, with approximately 15% as singletons. These sequences were also reported in another study, on T cells in Graves' hyperthyroidism and ophthalmopathy.

Sequenced here: peripheral blood mononuclear cells (PBMCs), sampled at new diagnosis, from a patient treated with antithyroid drugs. Receptors were obtained from a man in his forties with Graves disease. CDR3s include the opening cysteine and the closing phenylalanine or tryptophan. A D gene is named only where the DNA matches it firmly. Clone size is given for some rows only: seen once, a few or many times, or a class if the clone is expanded.

D gene: TRBD1; V gene: TRBV18; CDR3 length: 13; clone size: many; J gene: TRBJ2-7; CDR3 DNA: TGTGCCAGCTCACCTCGGACAGGGAACGAGCAGTACTTC; CDR3 protein: CASSPRTGNEQYF
D gene: .; V gene: TRBV6-5; CDR3 length: 13; clone size: many; J gene: TRBJ1-1; CDR3 DNA: TGTGCCAGCAGCTACCCAGGACAGAATGAAGCTTTCTTT; CDR3 protein: CASSYPGQNEAFF
D gene: TRBD2; V gene: TRBV19; CDR3 length: 15; clone size: .; J gene: TRBJ2-1; CDR3 DNA: TGTGCCAGTAGTTTTAGCGGGGGGGCCGTAACTGAGCAGTTCTTC; CDR3 protein: CASSFSGGAVTEQFF
D gene: TRBD2; V gene: TRBV7-2; CDR3 length: 17; clone size: .; J gene: TRBJ2-2; CDR3 DNA: TGTGCCAGCAGCTCAATCAGACTAGCGGGGTATACCGGGGAGCTGTTTTTT; CDR3 protein: CASSSIRLAGYTGELFF
D gene: .; V gene: TRBV6-2/TRBV6-3; CDR3 length: 14; clone size: .; J gene: TRBJ2-2; CDR3 DNA: TGTGCCAGCAGTTACGCCACCCTCGGGGGGGAGCTGTTTTTT; CDR3 protein: CASSYATLGGELFF
D gene: TRBD1; V gene: TRBV6-2/TRBV6-3; CDR3 length: 14; clone size: .; J gene: TRBJ1-5; CDR3 DNA: TGTGCCAGCAGCGCCGGGACAGGGCATCAGCCCCAGCATTTT; CDR3 protein: CASSAGTGHQPQHF
D gene: .; V gene: TRBV24-1; CDR3 length: 19; clone size: many; J gene: TRBJ2-2; CDR3 DNA: TGTGCCACCAGTGCCAGAGGTGCGACGAGCGCACTGTACACCGGGGAGCTGTTTTTT; CDR3 protein: CATSARGATSALYTGELFF
D gene: .; V gene: TRBV2; CDR3 length: 16; clone size: many; J gene: TRBJ2-7; CDR3 DNA: TGTGCCAGCAGCGAGGGGGGCGGGACACCTGTCCTCGGGCTGTACTTC; CDR3 protein: CASSEGGGTPVLGLYF
D gene: .; V gene: TRBV5-1; CDR3 length: 16; clone size: few; J gene: TRBJ2-7; CDR3 DNA: TGCGCCAGCAGCTTAGGCTTGGAGATTTTGCTCTACGAGCAGTACTTC; CDR3 protein: CASSLGLEILLYEQYF
D gene: .; V gene: TRBV29-1; CDR3 length: 16; clone size: .; J gene: TRBJ2-7; CDR3 DNA: TGCAGCGTTGGGGGGGAGAAAGGGAGAACCTTCGGCGAGCAGTACTTC; CDR3 protein: CSVGGEKGRTFGEQYF
D gene: .; V gene: TRBV15; CDR3 length: 11; clone size: .; J gene: TRBJ1-4; CDR3 DNA: TGTGCCACCAGCCGTAATGAAAAACTGTTTTTT; CDR3 protein: CATSRNEKLFF
D gene: .; V gene: TRBV4-1; CDR3 length: 15; clone size: .; J gene: TRBJ1-3; CDR3 DNA: TGCACCAGCAGCCTGGACAGCCTCTCTGGAAACACCATATATTTT; CDR3 protein: CTSSLDSLSGNTIYF
D gene: .; V gene: TRBV2; CDR3 length: 13; clone size: many; J gene: TRBJ1-2; CDR3 DNA: TGTGCCAGCACAGCAGGGGCTAACTATGGCTACACCTTC; CDR3 protein: CASTAGANYGYTF
D gene: .; V gene: TRBV12-3/TRBV12-4; CDR3 length: 12; clone size: .; J gene: TRBJ2-7; CDR3 DNA: TGTGCCAGCAACCAGAGTTCCTACGAGCAGTACTTC; CDR3 protein: CASNQSSYEQYF
D gene: TRBD2; V gene: TRBV4-2; CDR3 length: 15; clone size: .; J gene: TRBJ2-5; CDR3 DNA: TGTGCCAGCAGCCAAGAAGCGGGGGGGCCGGGGACCCAGTACTTC; CDR3 protein: CASSQEAGGPGTQYF
D gene: TRBD2; V gene: TRBV7-2; CDR3 length: 13; clone size: .; J gene: TRBJ2-1; CDR3 DNA: TGTGCCAGCAGCCCCGGACTAGCGGGGGGGCAGTTCTTC; CDR3 protein: CASSPGLAGGQFF
D gene: .; V gene: TRBV20-1; CDR3 length: 15; clone size: .; J gene: TRBJ1-6; CDR3 DNA: TGCAGTGCTAGAGAGAGTTGGACAGCTAATTCACCCCTCCACTTT; CDR3 protein: CSARESWTANSPLHF
D gene: .; V gene: TRBV29-1; CDR3 length: 11; clone size: many; J gene: TRBJ2-5; CDR3 DNA: TGCAGCGTTGAACCGGGGGAGACCCAGTACTTC; CDR3 protein: CSVEPGETQYF
D gene: TRBD2; V gene: TRBV11-2; CDR3 length: 19; clone size: .; J gene: TRBJ2-6; CDR3 DNA: TGTGCCAGCAGCTCCTGGGCGGGGGGCCCCCTCTCTGGGGCCAACGTCCTGACTTTC; CDR3 protein: CASSSWAGGPLSGANVLTF
D gene: TRBD1; V gene: TRBV5-1; CDR3 length: 15; clone size: many; J gene: TRBJ2-5; CDR3 DNA: TGCGCCAGCAGCTTGGAACAGGGGCCTTATGTGACCCAGTACTTC; CDR3 protein: CASSLEQGPYVTQYF
D gene: TRBD1; V gene: TRBV7-2; CDR3 length: 13; clone size: many; J gene: TRBJ2-5; CDR3 DNA: TGTGCCAGCAGCCGAGGACAGGGTGGGACCCAGTACTTC; CDR3 protein: CASSRGQGGTQYF
D gene: TRBD1; V gene: TRBV5-1; CDR3 length: 17; clone size: few; J gene: TRBJ1-6; CDR3 DNA: TGCGCCAGCAGCGGGGGACAGGGGATATCCTATAATTCACCCCTCCACTTT; CDR3 protein: CASSGGQGISYNSPLHF
D gene: TRBD2; V gene: TRBV5-4; CDR3 length: 14; clone size: many; J gene: TRBJ2-3; CDR3 DNA: TGTGCCAGCAGCCACTGGACTAGCAGGGATACGCAGTATTTT; CDR3 protein: CASSHWTSRDTQYF
D gene: TRBD1; V gene: TRBV7-9; CDR3 length: 17; clone size: many; J gene: TRBJ2-5; CDR3 DNA: TGTGCCAGCAGCCCCCTACTGGGACAGGGGGACCAAGAGACCCAGTACTTC; CDR3 protein: CASSPLLGQGDQETQYF
D gene: TRBD2; V gene: TRBV5-1; CDR3 length: 16; clone size: .; J gene: TRBJ2-3; CDR3 DNA: TGCGCCAGCAGCTTCGGGACTAGCGGGGGGGCGGATACGCAGTATTTT; CDR3 protein: CASSFGTSGGADTQYF
D gene: TRBD1; V gene: TRBV28; CDR3 length: 18; clone size: .; J gene: TRBJ2-7; CDR3 DNA: TGTGCCAGCAGTTTATGGGGGGGGACCGGGACAGGGGTGGGCGAGCAGTACTTC; CDR3 protein: CASSLWGGTGTGVGEQYF
D gene: TRBD2; V gene: TRBV7-8; CDR3 length: 16; clone size: many; J gene: TRBJ2-4; CDR3 DNA: TGTGCCAGCAGCTTATTTCCGCGGGGGGTTGAAAACATTCAGTACTTC; CDR3 protein: CASSLFPRGVENIQYF
D gene: .; V gene: TRBV6-2/TRBV6-3; CDR3 length: 14; clone size: .; J gene: TRBJ2-3; CDR3 DNA: TGTGCCAGCAGCCGAAACACGAGGGCAGATACGCAGTATTTT; CDR3 protein: CASSRNTRADTQYF
D gene: .; V gene: TRBV18; CDR3 length: 15; clone size: many; J gene: TRBJ2-1; CDR3 DNA: TGTGCCAGCTCACCACAGATAGCTTCATACAATGAGCAGTTCTTC; CDR3 protein: CASSPQIASYNEQFF
D gene: TRBD2; V gene: TRBV2; CDR3 length: 15; clone size: many; J gene: TRBJ2-3; CDR3 DNA: TGTGCCAGCAGTGAAACTAGCGGGAGCACAGATACGCAGTATTTT; CDR3 protein: CASSETSGSTDTQYF
D gene: TRBD2; V gene: TRBV30; CDR3 length: 14; clone size: many; J gene: TRBJ2-3; CDR3 DNA: TGTGCCTGGGGAGCGGGGGGAAACACAGATACGCAGTATTTT; CDR3 protein: CAWGAGGNTDTQYF
D gene: .; V gene: TRBV19; CDR3 length: 10; clone size: .; J gene: TRBJ2-7; CDR3 DNA: TGTGCCAGTGGAGAATACGAGCAGTACTTC; CDR3 protein: CASGEYEQYF
D gene: TRBD2; V gene: TRBV24-1; CDR3 length: 16; clone size: many; J gene: TRBJ2-1; CDR3 DNA: TGTGCCACCAGTGTTCCGGGACTAGGCGCATATAGCGAGCAGTTCTTC; CDR3 protein: CATSVPGLGAYSEQFF
D gene: TRBD1; V gene: TRBV30; CDR3 length: 12; clone size: many; J gene: TRBJ2-7; CDR3 DNA: TGTGCCTGGGGGGACAGTCCCTACGAGCAGTACTTC; CDR3 protein: CAWGDSPYEQYF
D gene: .; V gene: TRBV9; CDR3 length: 15; clone size: .; J gene: TRBJ1-6; CDR3 DNA: TGTGCCAGCAGCGCGGGACTGGGAGGGAGTTCACCCCTCCACTTT; CDR3 protein: CASSAGLGGSSPLHF
D gene: TRBD1; V gene: TRBV6-1; CDR3 length: 14; clone size: many; J gene: TRBJ2-7; CDR3 DNA: TGTGCCGGGAGCACGACAGGGGGATCCTACGAGCAGTACTTC; CDR3 protein: CAGSTTGGSYEQYF
D gene: TRBD2; V gene: TRBV20-1; CDR3 length: 11; clone size: many; J gene: TRBJ2-1; CDR3 DNA: TGCAGTGCGGGACTAGCGGGGGGGCAGTTCTTC; CDR3 protein: CSAGLAGGQFF
D gene: .; V gene: TRBV7-2; CDR3 length: 13; clone size: many; J gene: TRBJ2-3; CDR3 DNA: TGTGCCAGCAGCTTCGTGCACACAGATACGCAGTATTTT; CDR3 protein: CASSFVHTDTQYF
D gene: .; V gene: TRBV7-3; CDR3 length: 13; clone size: many; J gene: TRBJ2-1; CDR3 DNA: TGTGCCAGCAGCTGGGGGTCTAACAATGAGCAGTTCTTC; CDR3 protein: CASSWGSNNEQFF
D gene: TRBD1; V gene: TRBV10-3; CDR3 length: 19; clone size: many; J gene: TRBJ2-7; CDR3 DNA: TGTGCCATCAGCGACGAGTCCGGGACAGGGGGCATCCCAACCTACGAGCAGTACTTC; CDR3 protein: CAISDESGTGGIPTYEQYF
D gene: .; V gene: TRBV7-2; CDR3 length: 15; clone size: .; J gene: TRBJ2-3; CDR3 DNA: TGTGCCAGCAGCTTGACTAGTATTCGCACAGATACGCAGTATTTT; CDR3 protein: CASSLTSIRTDTQYF
D gene: TRBD2; V gene: TRBV6-5; CDR3 length: 14; clone size: .; J gene: TRBJ2-5; CDR3 DNA: TGTGCCAGCAGCTATAGCGGGGGGGCGGAGACCCAGTACTTC; CDR3 protein: CASSYSGGAETQYF
D gene: .; V gene: TRBV9; CDR3 length: 16; clone size: many; J gene: TRBJ1-6; CDR3 DNA: TGTGCCAGCAGCCGGGACCGCCTCATGGGAGATTCACCCCTCCACTTT; CDR3 protein: CASSRDRLMGDSPLHF
D gene: .; V gene: TRBV20-1; CDR3 length: 14; clone size: many; J gene: TRBJ2-7; CDR3 DNA: TGCAGTGCTAGATCGGGCTACAGCCGCTACGAGCAGTACTTC; CDR3 protein: CSARSGYSRYEQYF
D gene: .; V gene: TRBV12-3/TRBV12-4; CDR3 length: 15; clone size: many; J gene: TRBJ2-4; CDR3 DNA: TGTGCCAGCAGTTTAGCTGTGGGGGTTTGGAACATTCAGTACTTC; CDR3 protein: CASSLAVGVWNIQYF
D gene: TRBD2; V gene: TRBV3-1; CDR3 length: 16; clone size: few; J gene: TRBJ2-5; CDR3 DNA: TGTGCCAGCAGCCCTCTCAAGCGGGGATACCAAGAGACCCAGTACTTC; CDR3 protein: CASSPLKRGYQETQYF
D gene: TRBD2; V gene: TRBV5-1; CDR3 length: 16; clone size: .; J gene: TRBJ2-3; CDR3 DNA: TGCGCCAGCAGCTCTGGACTAGCGGGGCGCACAGATACGCAGTATTTT; CDR3 protein: CASSSGLAGRTDTQYF
D gene: .; V gene: TRBV30; CDR3 length: 16; clone size: many; J gene: TRBJ1-4; CDR3 DNA: TGTGCCTGGAGTAGGGGCGGAGGAACAACTAATGAAAAACTGTTTTTT; CDR3 protein: CAWSRGGGTTNEKLFF
D gene: .; V gene: TRBV3-1; CDR3 length: 13; clone size: .; J gene: TRBJ1-1; CDR3 DNA: TGTGCCAGCAGCCAAGTTAGGGGGACTGAAGCTTTCTTT; CDR3 protein: CASSQVRGTEAFF
D gene: .; V gene: TRBV5-1; CDR3 length: 15; clone size: many; J gene: TRBJ2-2; CDR3 DNA: TGCGCCAGCAGTACAGGGTCCACGAACACCGGGGAGCTGTTTTTT; CDR3 protein: CASSTGSTNTGELFF
D gene: .; V gene: TRBV5-1; CDR3 length: 13; clone size: many; J gene: TRBJ2-7; CDR3 DNA: TGCGCCACCCGTCCAGGGGTGGACGGCGAGCAGTACTTC; CDR3 protein: CATRPGVDGEQYF
D gene: .; V gene: TRBV6-5; CDR3 length: 12; clone size: many; J gene: TRBJ2-7; CDR3 DNA: TGTGCCAGCAGTTTCAACTTCTATGAGCAGTACTTC; CDR3 protein: CASSFNFYEQYF
D gene: TRBD1; V gene: TRBV24-1; CDR3 length: 16; clone size: few; J gene: TRBJ2-1; CDR3 DNA: TGTGCCACCAGTGGGCCACAGGGGGCGAATTTCAATGAGCAGTTCTTC; CDR3 protein: CATSGPQGANFNEQFF
D gene: .; V gene: TRBV14; CDR3 length: 15; clone size: few; J gene: TRBJ2-3; CDR3 DNA: TGTGCCAGCAGCCAAAAAGACAGGTCTTGGGATACGCAGTATTTT; CDR3 protein: CASSQKDRSWDTQYF